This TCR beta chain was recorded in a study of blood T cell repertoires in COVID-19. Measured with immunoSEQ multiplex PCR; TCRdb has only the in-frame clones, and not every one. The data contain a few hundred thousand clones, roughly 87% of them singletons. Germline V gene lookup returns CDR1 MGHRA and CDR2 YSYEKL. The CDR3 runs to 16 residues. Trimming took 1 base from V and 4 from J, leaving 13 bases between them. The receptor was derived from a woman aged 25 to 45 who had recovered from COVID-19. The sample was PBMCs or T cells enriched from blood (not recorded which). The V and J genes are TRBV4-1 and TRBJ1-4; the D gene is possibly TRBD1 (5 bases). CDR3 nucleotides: TGCGCCAGCAGCCAAGGACCAGACAGTGTTAATGAAAAACTGTTTTTT. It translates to CASSQGPDSVNEKLFF.